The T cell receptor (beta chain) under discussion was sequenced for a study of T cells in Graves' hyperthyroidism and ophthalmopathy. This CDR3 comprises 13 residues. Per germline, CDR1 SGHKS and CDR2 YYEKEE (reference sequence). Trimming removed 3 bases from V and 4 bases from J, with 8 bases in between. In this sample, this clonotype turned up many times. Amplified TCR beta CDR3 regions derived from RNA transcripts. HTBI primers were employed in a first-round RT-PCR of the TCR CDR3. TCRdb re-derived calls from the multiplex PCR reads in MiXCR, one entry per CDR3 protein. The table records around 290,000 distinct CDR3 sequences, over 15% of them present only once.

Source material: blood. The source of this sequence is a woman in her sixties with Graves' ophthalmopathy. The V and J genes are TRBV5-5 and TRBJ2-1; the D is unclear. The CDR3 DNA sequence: TGTGCCAGCAGCTATAGGGCGTACAATGAGCAGTTCTTC. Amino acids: CASSYRAYNEQFF.